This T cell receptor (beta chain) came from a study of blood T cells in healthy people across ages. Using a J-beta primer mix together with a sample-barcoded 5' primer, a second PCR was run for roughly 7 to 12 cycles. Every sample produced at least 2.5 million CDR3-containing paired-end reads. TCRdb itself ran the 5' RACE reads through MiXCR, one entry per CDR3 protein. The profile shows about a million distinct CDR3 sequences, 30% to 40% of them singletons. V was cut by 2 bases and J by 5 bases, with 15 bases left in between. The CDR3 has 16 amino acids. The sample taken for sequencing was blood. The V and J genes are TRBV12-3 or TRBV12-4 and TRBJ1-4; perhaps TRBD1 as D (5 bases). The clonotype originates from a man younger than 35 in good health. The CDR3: CASSLSYRSLNEKLFF. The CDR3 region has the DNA TGTGCCAGCAGTTTATCCTACAGGTCCCTAAATGAAAAACTGTTTTTT.